These 18 T cell receptor beta chains share one sample of origin, sequenced in a study of blood T cell repertoires in COVID-19. Clones were read by immunoSEQ multiplex PCR, and TCRdb kept only the in-frame ones, dropping some. This table has 250,000 to 300,000 clones, 80% to 90% appearing once. Material for sequencing was PBMCs or T cells enriched from blood (not recorded which). The receptors were gathered from a man aged 18 to 35 who had recovered from COVID-19.

The V call is TRBV19, the J call TRBJ1-1; D gene ambiguous. CDR3 size: 14 residues. The V gene's germline CDR1 is LNHDA and CDR2 SQIVND (reference sequence). With 7 bases removed from V and 1 base from J, the gap between germline ends came to 13 bases. The CDR3 loop reads CASMGRTKNTEAFF. CDR3 DNA sequence: TGTGCCAGTATGGGGAGAACGAAGAACACTGAAGCTTTCTTT.

This chain connects TRBV9 to TRBJ2-7; 7 nucleotides agree with TRBD2. The germline V gene has CDR1 SGDLS and CDR2 YYNGEE. The CDR3 is made up of 15 amino acids. The J segment lost 2 bases and the V segment lost 3 bases, leaving 8 bases of the junction unmatched. Written as DNA, the CDR3 is TGTGCCAGCAGCGAGGGGAGGGACTCAACCTACGAGCAGTACTTC. Residues: CASSEGRDSTYEQYF. The full variable domain, with the rest looked up from reference TRBV9 and TRBJ2-7, is DSGVTQTPKHLITATGQRVTLRCSPRSGDLSVYWYQQSLDQGLQFLIQYYNGEERAKGNILERFSAQQFPDLHSELNLSSLELGDSALYFCASSEGRDSTYEQYFGPGTRLTVT.

The sample holds a few counts of this clone. CDR3 DNA: TGTGCCAGCCAGACTAGCGGATGGCCCTACAATGAGCAGTTCTTC. It codes for CASQTSGWPYNEQFF. The chain carries TRBV19 and TRBJ2-1, with 9 bases aligning to TRBD2. Germline V gene lookup returns CDR1 LNHDA and CDR2 SQIVND (reference sequence). Trimming removed 9 bases from V and 2 bases from J; junction bases left unmatched: 8. CDR3 length: 15 amino acids.

The V call is TRBV15, the J call TRBJ1-5; D gene unclear. Germline V CDR1 and CDR2: LNHNV, YYDKDF (reference sequence). The CDR3 runs to 15 residues. The V end was cut by 0 bases, the J end by 4 bases, with 10 bases between. Written as DNA, the CDR3 is TGTGCCACCAGCAGAGATTATAACGGTAATCAGCCCCAGCATTTT. The encoded protein is CATSRDYNGNQPQHF.

The V call is TRBV10-2, the J call TRBJ2-3; D is unclear. The CDR3 extends over 13 amino acids. Germline loops: CDR1 WSHSY, CDR2 SAAADI. Trimming cost V 4 bases and J 4 bases, with 9 bases left between them. DNA of the CDR3: TGCGCCAGCAGTGGAGCGCCCGCAGATACGCAGTATTTT. It translates to CASSGAPADTQYF.

This clone was counted a few times. The V and J genes are TRBV28 and TRBJ1-5; D ambiguous. This CDR3 has 13 residues. Per the germline V gene, CDR1 is MDHEN and CDR2 is SYDVKM. Between the trimmed V and J ends, which lost 8 bases and 5 bases, there was a span of 13 bases. CDR3 region: CASRRENDQPQHF. CDR3 nucleotides: TGTGCCAGCCGGAGGGAGAACGATCAGCCCCAGCATTTT.

In this sample, this clone turned up once. The V and J genes are TRBV6-5 and TRBJ2-7; 7 bases agree with TRBD2. The CDR3 totals 15 residues. Germline V gives CDR1 MNHEY, CDR2 SVGAGI. V shed 6 bases and J 0 bases; nucleotides not matched to a gene: 8. CDR3 region: CASRPSGLRSYEQYF. The CDR3 DNA reads as TGTGCCAGCAGGCCTTCGGGACTACGCTCCTACGAGCAGTACTTC.

The V gene is TRBV7-9, the J gene TRBJ1-2; TRBD1 matches at 11 bases. V dropped 2 bases and J dropped 4; count of bases not matched to a gene: 3. The germline CDR1 and CDR2 sequences are SEHNR and FQNEAQ (reference sequence). The CDR3 covers 15 residues. The CDR3 sequence is CASSLLGTGGYGYTF. In DNA form, the CDR3 reads TGTGCCAGCAGCTTACTAGGGACAGGGGGCTATGGCTACACCTTC.

The rearrangement joins TRBV6-5 to TRBJ2-7; perhaps TRBD1 as D (6 bases). V was trimmed by 4 bases and J by 2 bases, leaving 15 bases between them. This CDR3 is 15 amino acids long. Germline-derived CDR1 and CDR2 are MNHEY and SVGAGI. The CDR3 loop is CASSSFRTVPYEQYF. The CDR3 DNA sequence: TGTGCCAGCAGTTCGTTCCGGACAGTCCCCTACGAGCAGTACTTC.

V is TRBV18 and J is TRBJ2-5; 7 bases line up with TRBD2. The V segment lost 2 bases and the J segment 5 bases; nucleotides outside the gene matches: 2. The germline V gene has CDR1 KGHSH and CDR2 LQKENI. CDR3 length equals 13 residues. CDR3 nucleotides: TGTGCCAGCTCACCAGACGGGGGGGAGACCCAGTACTTC. Its protein is CASSPDGGETQYF. The whole variable domain, remainder taken from reference TRBV18 and TRBJ2-5, is NAGVMQNPRHLVRRRGQEARLRCSPMKGHSHVYWYRQLPEEGLKFMVYLQKENIIDESGMPKERFSAEFPKEGPSILRIQQVVRGDSAAYFCASSPDGGETQYFGPGTRLLVL.

This clone has just one count. The V and J genes are TRBV5-8 and TRBJ1-5, with 10 bases identical to TRBD1. This CDR3 is built from 15 residues. J gave up 5 bases and V 6 bases, and 8 bases lay outside the gene matches. Germline V gives CDR1 SGHTS, CDR2 YDEGEE. CDR3 DNA: TGTGCCAGCATCCGAGGGGACAGGGGAGATCAGCCCCAGCATTTT. Protein sequence: CASIRGDRGDQPQHF. The full variable domain, in which reference TRBV5-8 and TRBJ1-5 provide the parts outside the CDR3, is EAGVTQSPTHLIKTRGQQATLRCSPISGHTSVYWYQQALGLGLQFLLWYDEGEERNRGNFPPRFSGRQFPNYSSELNVNALELEDSALYLCASIRGDRGDQPQHFGDGTRLSIL.

J is TRBJ2-1 and V is TRBV3-1 (or the pseudogene TRBV3-2); 11 positions agree with TRBD2. V lost 4 bases, J lost 9 bases, and 5 bases stayed unmatched. Germline lookup yields CDR1 LGHDT and CDR2 YNNKEL (reference sequence). This CDR3 has 14 residues. CDR3 in DNA: TGTGCCAGCAGCCTACTAGCGGGAGAGGGTGAGCAGTTCTTC. Amino acid sequence: CASSLLAGEGEQFF.

V and J are TRBV9 and TRBJ2-7; TRBD2 is a possible D gene (5 bases). The V gene's germline CDR1 is SGDLS and CDR2 YYNGEE. The CDR3 runs 13 residues. V was clipped by 6 bases and J by 3 bases, with 13 bases between them. CDR3 bases: TGTGCCAGCAACCGGAGAGGGTTCTACGAGCAGTACTTC. Translating it yields CASNRRGFYEQYF.

CDR3 DNA sequence: TGTGCCAGCAGTGATCCCGGAGCTTACAATGAGCAGTTCTTC. This translates into CASSDPGAYNEQFF. This chain links TRBV2 with TRBJ2-1; D remains ambiguous. Trimming cost V 3 bases and J 4 bases, with 10 bases left between them. Germline loops: CDR1 SNHLY, CDR2 FYNNEI. This CDR3 region has 14 residues.

V gene TRBV4-1 combines with J gene TRBJ2-3; 11 nucleotides align to TRBD2. CDR3 length: 16 amino acids. The V segment lost 4 bases and the J segment 5 bases; nucleotides outside the gene matches: 8. Germline V gives CDR1 MGHRA, CDR2 YSYEKL. The CDR3 sequence: CASSLIAGGPGDTQYF. DNA of the CDR3: TGCGCCAGCAGCCTAATAGCGGGGGGGCCGGGAGATACGCAGTATTTT.

The J gene is TRBJ2-7, the V gene TRBV7-9, with D possibly matching TRBD2 (5 bases). Looked up from germline, CDR1 is SEHNR and CDR2 is FQNEAQ (reference sequence). V shed 5 bases and J shed 3 bases, with 17 bases lying between them. CDR3 length: 15 amino acids. CDR3 nucleotide sequence: TGTGCCAGCAGCCAAACCCCCGGACTTTTCTACGAGCAGTACTTC. It encodes CASSQTPGLFYEQYF. Combining the CDR3 with reference TRBV7-9 and TRBJ2-7 gives the whole variable domain DTGVSQNPRHKITKRGQNVTFRCDPISEHNRLYWYRQTLGQGPEFLTYFQNEAQLEKSRLLSDRFSAERPKGSFSTLEIQRTEQGDSAMYLCASSQTPGLFYEQYFGPGTRLTVT.

The chain links TRBV11-2 to TRBJ2-3, with D perhaps matching TRBD2 (7 bases). The CDR3 contains 14 residues. Germline-derived CDR1 and CDR2 are SGHAT and FQNNGV. Trimming pared 5 bases from V and 6 bases from J, leaving 15 bases between. As DNA, the CDR3 is TGTGCCAGCAGCCGCGGGGGCTTGAAGGATACGCAGTATTTT. It yields the protein CASSRGGLKDTQYF. The full variable domain, rest sourced from reference TRBV11-2 and TRBJ2-3, is EAGVAQSPRYKIIEKRQSVAFWCNPISGHATLYWYQQILGQGPKLLIQFQNNGVVDDSQLPKDRFSAERLKGVDSTLKIQPAKLEDSAVYLCASSRGGLKDTQYFGPGTRLTVL.

The chain has TRBV7-9 and TRBJ2-1; 9 bases are a match to TRBD2. This CDR3 has 16 residues. CDR1 SEHNR and CDR2 FQNEAQ come from the germline V gene (reference sequence). J lost 4 bases, V lost 1 base, and 5 bases had no gene match. CDR3 sequence: CASSLGWTSVYNEQFF. The CDR3 nucleotides read TGTGCCAGCAGCTTAGGTTGGACTAGCGTATACAATGAGCAGTTCTTC.